This T cell receptor beta chain was identified in a study of cytomegalovirus exposure and HLA in healthy donors. With 2 bases removed from V and 11 bases from J, the gap between germline ends came to 7 bases. The germline gives CDR1 SGHAT, CDR2 FQNNGV. The CDR3 extends over 12 amino acids. PCR involved 60 Vbeta and 13 Jbeta primers. TCRdb's table, derived via immunoSEQ multiplex PCR, lists solely in-frame clones and lacks some. The data include fewer than 85,000 clones; the top ten clones carry roughly 4.8%. Concerning this clone itself: Its antigen is not identified.

Study results and caveats: TCR beta chains associated with HLA were, in a later analysis, more clonally expanded than equally common others. Reported results showed that the classifier diagnosed cytomegalovirus status with high specificity and sensitivity. There were several of the most significant clusters that appeared linked to common viral pathogens in a later analysis.

The V call is TRBV11-2, the J call TRBJ1-6; D remains ambiguous. The source of this sequence is a man younger than 40 in good health and CMV-seronegative. The source material was PBMCs. The CDR3 reads CASSLTEPPLHF. The CDR3 region has the DNA TGTGCCAGCAGCTTAACTGAGCCACCCCTCCACTTT.